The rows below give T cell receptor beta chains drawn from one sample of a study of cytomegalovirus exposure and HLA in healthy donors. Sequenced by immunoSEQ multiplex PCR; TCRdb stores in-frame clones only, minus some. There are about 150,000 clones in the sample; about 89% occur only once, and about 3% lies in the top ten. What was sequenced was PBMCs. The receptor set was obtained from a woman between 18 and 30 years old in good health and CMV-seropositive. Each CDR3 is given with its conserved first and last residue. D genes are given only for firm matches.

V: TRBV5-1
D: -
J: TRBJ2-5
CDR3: CASSLEQGRQETQYF

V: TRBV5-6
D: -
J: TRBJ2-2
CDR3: CASSLTGRWGELFF

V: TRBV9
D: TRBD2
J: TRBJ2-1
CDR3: CASSTRLAGVSEQFF

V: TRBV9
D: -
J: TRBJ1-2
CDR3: CASSVGQTNYGYTF

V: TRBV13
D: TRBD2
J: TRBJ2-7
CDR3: CASSVLAGGLVSYEQYF

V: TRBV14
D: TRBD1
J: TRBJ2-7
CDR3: CASSRQGTLNEQYF

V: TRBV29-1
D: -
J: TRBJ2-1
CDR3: CSGGLSSYNEQFF

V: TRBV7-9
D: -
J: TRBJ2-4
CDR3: CASSSTSRRGAAYDIQYF

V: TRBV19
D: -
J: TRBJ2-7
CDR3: CASSNRSPYEQYF

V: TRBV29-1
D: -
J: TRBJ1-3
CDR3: CSVVDRESSGNTIYF

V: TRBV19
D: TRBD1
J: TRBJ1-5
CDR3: CASSRGQGGNQPQHF

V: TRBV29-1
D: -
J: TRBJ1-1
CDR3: CSVGGGLGDTEAFF

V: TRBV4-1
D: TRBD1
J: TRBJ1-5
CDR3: CASSPERDRGRSQPQHF

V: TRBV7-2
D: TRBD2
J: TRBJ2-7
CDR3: CASSRTSGTYEQYF

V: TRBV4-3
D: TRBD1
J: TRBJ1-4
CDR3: CASSIGDRDNEKLFF

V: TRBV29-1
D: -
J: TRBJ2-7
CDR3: CSVLLLPYHEQYF

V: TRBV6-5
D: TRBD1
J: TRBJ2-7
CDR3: CASSYSRDRGFYEQYF

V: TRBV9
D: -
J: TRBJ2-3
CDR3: CASNPELDTDTQYF

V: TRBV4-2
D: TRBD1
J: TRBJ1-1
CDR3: CASSQLAGDRPSAEAFF

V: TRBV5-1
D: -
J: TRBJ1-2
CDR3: CASSLNNRRGSGYGYTF

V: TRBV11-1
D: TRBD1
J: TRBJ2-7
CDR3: CASSFNYQGARKYEQYF

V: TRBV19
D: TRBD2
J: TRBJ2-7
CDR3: CASSIGLAGGPDEQYF

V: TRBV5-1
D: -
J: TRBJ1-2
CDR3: CASSLRAHEGVSSNYGYTF

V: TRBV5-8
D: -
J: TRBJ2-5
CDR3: CASSLRGQETQYF

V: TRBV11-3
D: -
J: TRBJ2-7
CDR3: CASSWRGLGDEQYF

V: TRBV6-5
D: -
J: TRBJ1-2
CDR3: CASSYLGANYGYTF

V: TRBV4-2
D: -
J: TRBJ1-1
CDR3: CASSQDEGMNTEAFF

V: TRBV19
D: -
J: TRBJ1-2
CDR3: CASSIDNGRDYYGYTF

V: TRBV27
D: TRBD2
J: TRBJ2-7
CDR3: CASSSLTSAGYEQYF

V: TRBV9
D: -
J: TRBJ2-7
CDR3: CASSVGVQRNHEQYF

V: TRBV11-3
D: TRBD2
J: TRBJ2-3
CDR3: CASSLRGTSGGLPDTQYF

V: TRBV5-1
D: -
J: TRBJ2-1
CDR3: CASSFTPNTYNEQFF

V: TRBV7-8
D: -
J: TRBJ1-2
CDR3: CASSLRETDSLYGYTF

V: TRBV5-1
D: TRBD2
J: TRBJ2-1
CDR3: CASSLVSGRGEQFF

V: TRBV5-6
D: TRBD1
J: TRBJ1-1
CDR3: CASSFRPGQGNTEAFF

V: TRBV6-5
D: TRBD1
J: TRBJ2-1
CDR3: CASRPGTGSHEQFF

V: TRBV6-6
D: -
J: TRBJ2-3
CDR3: CASRDRTDTQYF

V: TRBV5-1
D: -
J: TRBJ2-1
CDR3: CASSLGTSNEQFF

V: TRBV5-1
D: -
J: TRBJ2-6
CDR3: CASTDNSGANVLTF

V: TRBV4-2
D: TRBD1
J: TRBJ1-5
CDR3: CASSPSTGNQPQHF

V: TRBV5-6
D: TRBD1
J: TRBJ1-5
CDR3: CASSQRTGGGQPQHF

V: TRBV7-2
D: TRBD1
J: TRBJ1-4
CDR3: CASSSGTGGGEKLFF

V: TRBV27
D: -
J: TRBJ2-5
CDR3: CASSRRRGEETQYF

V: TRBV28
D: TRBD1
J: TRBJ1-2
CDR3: CASSSDRDRGIRYGYTF

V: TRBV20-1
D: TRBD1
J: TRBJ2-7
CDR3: CRRTGICEQYF

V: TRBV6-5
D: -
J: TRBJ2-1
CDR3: CASSGSPHEQFF

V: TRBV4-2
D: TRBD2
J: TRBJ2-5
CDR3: CASSQPGTSGSETQYF

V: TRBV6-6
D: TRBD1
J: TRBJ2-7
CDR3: CASTVNRGEQYF

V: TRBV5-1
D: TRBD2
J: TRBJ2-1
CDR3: CASSFSAGGRHEQFF

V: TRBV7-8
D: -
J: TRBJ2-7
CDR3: CASSSSSYEQYF

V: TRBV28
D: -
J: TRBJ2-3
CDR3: CASSFAGAEDTQYF

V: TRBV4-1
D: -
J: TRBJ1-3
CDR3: CAIHTGFSPRNTIYF